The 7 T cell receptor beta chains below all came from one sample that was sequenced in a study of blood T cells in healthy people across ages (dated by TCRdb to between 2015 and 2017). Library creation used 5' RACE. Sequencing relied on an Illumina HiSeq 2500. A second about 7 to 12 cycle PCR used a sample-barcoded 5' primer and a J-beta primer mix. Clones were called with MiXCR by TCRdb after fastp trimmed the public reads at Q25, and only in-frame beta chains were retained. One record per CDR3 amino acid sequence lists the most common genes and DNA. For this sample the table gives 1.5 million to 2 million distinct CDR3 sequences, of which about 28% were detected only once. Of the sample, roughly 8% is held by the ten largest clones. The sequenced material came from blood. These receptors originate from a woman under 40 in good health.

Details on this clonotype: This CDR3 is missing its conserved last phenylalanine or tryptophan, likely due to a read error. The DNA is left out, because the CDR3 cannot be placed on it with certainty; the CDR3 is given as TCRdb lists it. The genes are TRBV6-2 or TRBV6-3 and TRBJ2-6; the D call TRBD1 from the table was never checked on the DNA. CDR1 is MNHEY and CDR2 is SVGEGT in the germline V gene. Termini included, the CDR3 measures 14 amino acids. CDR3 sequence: CASALGPGANVLRL.

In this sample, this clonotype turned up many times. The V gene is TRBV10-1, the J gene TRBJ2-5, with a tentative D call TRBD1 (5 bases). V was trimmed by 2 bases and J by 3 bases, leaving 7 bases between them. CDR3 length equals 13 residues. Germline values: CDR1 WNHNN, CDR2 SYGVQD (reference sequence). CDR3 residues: CASSEPGKETQYF. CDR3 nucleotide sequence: TGCGCCAGCAGTGAGCCAGGGAAAGAGACCCAGTACTTC.

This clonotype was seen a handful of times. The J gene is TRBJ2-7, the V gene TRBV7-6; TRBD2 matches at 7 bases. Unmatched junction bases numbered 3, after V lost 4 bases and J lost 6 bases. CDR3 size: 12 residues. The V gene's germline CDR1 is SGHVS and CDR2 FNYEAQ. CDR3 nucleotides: TGTGCCAGCAGCTCGACTAGCACCGAGCAGTACTTC. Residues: CASSSTSTEQYF.

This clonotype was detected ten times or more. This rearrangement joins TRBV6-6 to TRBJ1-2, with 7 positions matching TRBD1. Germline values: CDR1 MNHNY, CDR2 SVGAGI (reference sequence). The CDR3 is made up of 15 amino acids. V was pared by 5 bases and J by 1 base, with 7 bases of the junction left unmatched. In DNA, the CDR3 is TGTGCCAGCAGTCCATCGGGACAGCGTAACTATGGCTACACCTTC. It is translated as CASSPSGQRNYGYTF.

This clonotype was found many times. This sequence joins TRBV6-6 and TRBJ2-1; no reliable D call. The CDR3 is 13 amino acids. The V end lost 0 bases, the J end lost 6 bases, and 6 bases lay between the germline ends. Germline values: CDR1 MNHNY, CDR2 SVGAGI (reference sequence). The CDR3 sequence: CASSYSTRNEQFF. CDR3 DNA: TGTGCCAGCAGTTACTCTACCCGCAATGAGCAGTTCTTC.

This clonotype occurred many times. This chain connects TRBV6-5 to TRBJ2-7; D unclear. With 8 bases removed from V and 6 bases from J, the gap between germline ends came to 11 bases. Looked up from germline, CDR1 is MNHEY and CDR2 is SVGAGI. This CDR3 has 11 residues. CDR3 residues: CASGERREQYF. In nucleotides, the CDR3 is TGTGCCAGCGGGGAACGCCGCGAGCAGTACTTC.

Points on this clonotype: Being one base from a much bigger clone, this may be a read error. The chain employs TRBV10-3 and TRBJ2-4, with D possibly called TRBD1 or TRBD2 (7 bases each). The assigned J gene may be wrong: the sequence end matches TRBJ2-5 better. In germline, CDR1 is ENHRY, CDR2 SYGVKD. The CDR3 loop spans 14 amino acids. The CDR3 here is CAVTDREGEETQYF. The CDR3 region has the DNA TGTGCCGTCACAGACAGGGAGGGGGAAGAGACCCAGTACTTC.